The text below deals with one T cell receptor (beta chain). Its antigen specificity is not known. Base qualities are not provided; no much larger clone lies one nucleotide away. Library preparation used the immunoSEQ multiplex PCR assay. In the paper's pipeline: A statistical classification framework was built for diagnosing cytomegalovirus status from the catalog of TCR beta chain sequences. This is the immuneACCESS table as TCRdb keeps it, with only in-frame sequences that have V and J called. A part of the clones is gone; compared with another copy, unresolved V genes explain less than half, and the rest is unexplained. Clone size and the V and J calls come from that table; the DNA yielded D and trimming. The sample records roughly 130,000 clones, approximately 91% of which are singletons. The ten largest clones add up to approximately 1.5% of the sample. From a lookup of the germline V gene (reference sequence), CDR1 and CDR2 are MNHEY and SMNVEV. The germline V end is reduced by 6 bases and the J end by 5 bases; junction bases left unmatched: 3. The CDR3 spans 13 residues, from the cysteine through the phenylalanine. Only CDR3 DNA remains: 39 bases, in frame from the first base.

This entry is derived from a study of cytomegalovirus exposure and HLA in healthy donors (TCRdb year 2017). About the study as a whole: The 666 repertoires of the first cohort and the roughly 120 validation repertoires were produced on the same platform, according to a later analysis. To predict cytomegalovirus infection status, the study combined high-throughput TCR immunosequencing, statistical association of individual TCRs with disease status, and machine learning. Besides the first cohort of approximately 710 subjects, a separate validation cohort made up of 90 to 150 different subjects was used. The study was designed to test whether signatures of past pathogen exposure could be identified by cataloging public T cell receptors. The paper's findings and limits, for the study overall: Subsequent analysis determined that TCRs grouped into clusters in the first cohort also showed a tendency toward co-occurrence across the 120 or so validation repertoires, and roughly 94% of cluster scores exceeded 0. A later analysis had no HLA typing for the validation cohort, so co-occurrence there was scored across all 130 or so repertoires. While some public TCRs were present in many individuals, most TCR sequences turned up only very rarely across donors. In both the original and validation cohorts, the classifier was reported to diagnose cytomegalovirus status with high specificity and sensitivity. A few of the identified cytomegalovirus-associated TCR beta chains were confirmed in vitro to be specific for cytomegalovirus antigens. The authors suggested that the approach could potentially be extended to other disease states and immunological phenotypes. The study listed 170 or so TCR beta chains as associated with cytomegalovirus.

The donors belonged to the validation cohort of about 130 subjects, which was separate from the roughly 680-subject first cohort. The V and J segments used are TRBV27 and TRBJ2-2, and TRBD1 matches 7 of the central bases. The clonotype originates from a young man in good health and CMV-seronegative. The sample comprised PBMCs. The nucleotide sequence reads TGTGCCAGCAGGGACAGGCCGACCGGGGAGCTGTTTTTT. Its protein is CASRDRPTGELFF.